The rows below give T cell receptor beta chains drawn from one sample of a study of control samples from healthy donors and cancer patients. Profiling relied on immunoSEQ multiplex PCR, and the TCRdb table lists in-frame clones only, not all of them. Here the sample spans 100,000 to 150,000 clones, around 93% being singletons. The sample consisted of blood. These receptors all come from a man aged 18 to 30 in good health. Both conserved end residues are part of each CDR3. D genes are given only for firm matches. Size tells how often a clone was seen (once, few, many) or the class of an expanded clone, and some rows leave it out.

V gene: TRBV7-2; J gene: TRBJ2-7; D gene: .; clone size: .; CDR3 protein: CASSPGRGYEQYF; CDR3 DNA: TGTGCCAGCAGCCCTGGAAGGGGCTACGAGCAGTACTTC
V gene: TRBV7-9; J gene: TRBJ2-2; D gene: .; clone size: .; CDR3 protein: CASSLSGDGELFF; CDR3 DNA: TGTGCCAGCAGCTTATCAGGGGACGGGGAGCTGTTTTTT
V gene: TRBV7-6; J gene: TRBJ2-2; D gene: .; clone size: once; CDR3 protein: CASSLAPRGGELFF; CDR3 DNA: TGTGCCAGCAGCTTAGCCCCCCGGGGCGGGGAGCTGTTTTTT
V gene: TRBV5-5; J gene: TRBJ2-1; D gene: .; clone size: .; CDR3 protein: CASIQDGSYNEQFF; CDR3 DNA: TGTGCCAGCATCCAGGATGGGTCCTACAATGAGCAGTTCTTC
V gene: TRBV3-1/TRBV3-2; J gene: TRBJ2-1; D gene: .; clone size: .; CDR3 protein: CASSQETSTSSYNEQFF; CDR3 DNA: TGTGCCAGCAGCCAAGAGACTTCGACTAGCTCCTACAATGAGCAGTTCTTC
V gene: TRBV5-5; J gene: TRBJ1-4; D gene: .; clone size: once; CDR3 protein: CASSGAPSEKLFF; CDR3 DNA: TGTGCCAGCAGTGGGGCCCCTAGTGAAAAACTGTTTTTT
V gene: TRBV7-3; J gene: TRBJ2-1; D gene: TRBD2; clone size: .; CDR3 protein: CASSPRLAGTEQFF; CDR3 DNA: TGTGCCAGCAGCCCCCGACTAGCGGGGACTGAGCAGTTCTTC
V gene: TRBV19; J gene: TRBJ1-1; D gene: TRBD1; clone size: .; CDR3 protein: CAKGGTGLGSLAFF; CDR3 DNA: TGTGCCAAGGGAGGGACAGGCCTAGGGTCTCTAGCTTTCTTT
V gene: TRBV4-1; J gene: TRBJ2-5; D gene: .; clone size: .; CDR3 protein: CASSPYYTPQETQYF; CDR3 DNA: TGCGCCAGCAGCCCCTACTATACTCCACAAGAGACCCAGTACTTC
V gene: TRBV11-2; J gene: TRBJ2-7; D gene: TRBD1; clone size: .; CDR3 protein: CASRALRDSIYEQYF; CDR3 DNA: TGTGCCAGCAGAGCCCTACGGGACAGCATCTACGAGCAGTACTTC
V gene: TRBV30; J gene: TRBJ2-7; D gene: .; clone size: .; CDR3 protein: CAWSVLTAGGFHEQYF; CDR3 DNA: TGTGCCTGGAGTGTATTAACGGCAGGGGGGTTCCACGAGCAGTACTTC
V gene: TRBV25-1; J gene: TRBJ2-5; D gene: .; clone size: .; CDR3 protein: CASSAPGQETQYF; CDR3 DNA: TGTGCCAGCAGTGCTCCCGGGCAAGAGACCCAGTACTTC
V gene: TRBV4-1; J gene: TRBJ1-3; D gene: .; clone size: once; CDR3 protein: CASSPPLGNTIYF; CDR3 DNA: TGCGCCAGCAGCCCACCCCTTGGAAACACCATATATTTT
V gene: TRBV6-1; J gene: TRBJ2-5; D gene: .; clone size: .; CDR3 protein: CASSDRGMKTQYF; CDR3 DNA: TGTGCCAGCAGTGACAGAGGGATGAAGACCCAGTACTTC
V gene: TRBV5-1; J gene: TRBJ1-2; D gene: .; clone size: .; CDR3 protein: CASSKRLLATNYGYTF; CDR3 DNA: TGCGCCAGCTCGAAAAGACTGCTGGCAACTAACTATGGCTACACCTTC
V gene: TRBV5-1; J gene: TRBJ1-6; D gene: TRBD1; clone size: .; CDR3 protein: CASSRTGNSPLHF; CDR3 DNA: TGCGCCAGCAGCCGGACAGGTAATTCACCCCTCCACTTT
V gene: TRBV6-5; J gene: TRBJ2-3; D gene: TRBD2; clone size: .; CDR3 protein: CASRSSGGADTQYF; CDR3 DNA: TGTGCCAGCAGAAGTAGCGGGGGAGCAGATACGCAGTATTTT
V gene: TRBV5-4; J gene: TRBJ2-5; D gene: TRBD1; clone size: once; CDR3 protein: CASSRAGTGLKTQYF; CDR3 DNA: TGTGCCAGCAGCAGGGCCGGGACAGGGCTTAAGACCCAGTACTTC
V gene: TRBV2; J gene: TRBJ2-1; D gene: .; clone size: .; CDR3 protein: CASRGGSSYNEQFF; CDR3 DNA: TGTGCCAGCAGGGGCGGAAGCTCCTACAATGAGCAGTTCTTC
V gene: TRBV7-7; J gene: TRBJ1-1; D gene: .; clone size: .; CDR3 protein: CASSLFDPRRDANTEAFF; CDR3 DNA: TGTGCCAGCAGCTTATTCGATCCCCGAAGGGACGCAAACACTGAAGCTTTCTTT
V gene: TRBV18; J gene: TRBJ1-2; D gene: .; clone size: once; CDR3 protein: CASSPERSGGYTF; CDR3 DNA: TGTGCCAGCTCACCAGAGAGGTCCGGTGGCTACACCTTC
V gene: TRBV29-1; J gene: TRBJ1-2; D gene: TRBD1; clone size: .; CDR3 protein: CSVRTGDFSGYTF; CDR3 DNA: TGCAGCGTCCGGACAGGGGATTTTTCGGGCTACACCTTC
V gene: TRBV7-8; J gene: TRBJ2-5; D gene: TRBD1; clone size: .; CDR3 protein: CASSSDRGGEGETQYF; CDR3 DNA: TGTGCCAGCAGTTCAGACAGGGGTGGGGAAGGAGAGACCCAGTACTTC
V gene: TRBV5-6; J gene: TRBJ2-7; D gene: .; clone size: .; CDR3 protein: CASTSLPAYEQYF; CDR3 DNA: TGTGCCAGCACCTCGTTACCAGCATACGAGCAGTACTTC
V gene: TRBV2; J gene: TRBJ2-5; D gene: TRBD1; clone size: .; CDR3 protein: CASSADREETQYF; CDR3 DNA: TGTGCCAGCAGCGCGGACAGGGAAGAGACCCAGTACTTC
V gene: TRBV10-3; J gene: TRBJ2-7; D gene: TRBD1; clone size: .; CDR3 protein: CAIRTGQQYEQYF; CDR3 DNA: TGTGCCATCAGGACGGGACAGCAATACGAGCAGTACTTC
V gene: TRBV4-1; J gene: TRBJ1-3; D gene: .; clone size: .; CDR3 protein: CASSQEATVGNTIYF; CDR3 DNA: TGCGCCAGCAGCCAAGAAGCGACAGTTGGAAACACCATATATTTT
V gene: TRBV2; J gene: TRBJ1-2; D gene: TRBD1; clone size: .; CDR3 protein: CASSDDRDHGYTF; CDR3 DNA: TGTGCCAGCAGCGACGACAGGGACCATGGCTACACCTTC
V gene: TRBV6-1; J gene: TRBJ2-2; D gene: .; clone size: .; CDR3 protein: CASSEARWNGELFF; CDR3 DNA: TGTGCCAGCAGTGAAGCGCGGTGGAACGGGGAGCTGTTTTTT
V gene: TRBV19; J gene: TRBJ2-5; D gene: .; clone size: .; CDR3 protein: CASSNWQGQETQYF; CDR3 DNA: TGTGCCAGTAGTAACTGGCAGGGGCAAGAGACCCAGTACTTC
V gene: TRBV27; J gene: TRBJ2-5; D gene: .; clone size: once; CDR3 protein: CASSEGGNHQETQYF; CDR3 DNA: TGTGCCAGCAGTGAGGGGGGGAACCACCAAGAGACCCAGTACTTC
V gene: TRBV7-9; J gene: TRBJ1-1; D gene: .; clone size: .; CDR3 protein: CASSPPYRAATEAFF; CDR3 DNA: TGTGCCAGCAGCCCACCTTACAGGGCCGCTACCGAGGCTTTCTTT
V gene: TRBV2; J gene: TRBJ1-2; D gene: TRBD1; clone size: .; CDR3 protein: CASSYTRDRADGYTF; CDR3 DNA: TGTGCCAGCAGCTACACAAGGGACAGGGCGGATGGCTACACCTTC
V gene: TRBV10-3; J gene: TRBJ1-6; D gene: .; clone size: .; CDR3 protein: CAIRAEGTAGGSPLHF; CDR3 DNA: TGTGCCATCAGAGCCGAAGGGACGGCGGGAGGCTCACCCCTCCACTTT
V gene: TRBV6-5; J gene: TRBJ2-5; D gene: .; clone size: .; CDR3 protein: CASSYSGQPVRETQYF; CDR3 DNA: TGTGCCAGCAGTTACTCGGGGCAGCCCGTCAGGGAGACCCAGTACTTC
V gene: TRBV10-1; J gene: TRBJ1-1; D gene: .; clone size: many; CDR3 protein: CASSEMGGTEAFF; CDR3 DNA: TGCGCCAGCAGTGAAATGGGCGGAACTGAAGCTTTCTTT
V gene: TRBV27; J gene: TRBJ2-7; D gene: TRBD1; clone size: .; CDR3 protein: CASSLATGGYEQYF; CDR3 DNA: TGTGCCAGCAGTTTGGCGACAGGGGGCTACGAGCAGTACTTC
V gene: TRBV6-6; J gene: TRBJ1-2; D gene: .; clone size: .; CDR3 protein: CASSYIQDYGYTF; CDR3 DNA: TGTGCCAGCAGTTACATACAGGACTATGGCTACACCTTC